This TCR beta chain originates from a study of T-cell memory formation after mild COVID-19. Study details: TCR clusters largely stayed donor specific. General observations from the study: Among CD4+ contracting clones, most were CM and EM, and CD8+ ones EMRA.

This clonotype was counted only a few times. Antigen: not known. UMIs and sample barcodes were carried by the TCR alpha and TCR beta cDNA libraries that 5'RACE produced using constant-segment primers. Using its own MiXCR run on the 5' RACE reads, TCRdb lists one record per CDR3 protein. The sample comprises about 420,000 distinct CDR3 sequences, roughly a quarter of which are singletons, and around 14% rests with the top ten. Germline CDR1 reads SGHKS; CDR2 reads YYEKEE (reference sequence). CDR3 length equals 14 residues. V dropped 3 bases and J dropped 7; count of bases not matched to a gene: 9. The sequenced sample was PBMCs or a T cell subset sorted from them (not recorded which). This chain connects TRBV5-5 to TRBJ1-1, with 7 bases that match TRBD1. This clonotype originated in an adult woman who had mild COVID-19 (a few samples of this study predate the infection). Cell type and time point are not known. CDR3 nucleotides: TGTGCCAGCAGCTCCGGGACAGCCGAACGTGAAGCTTTCTTT. Protein: CASSSGTAEREAFF.